Listed below are T cell receptor beta chains from one sample, sequenced in a study of human T cells and chemical hapten exposure. A single record per CDR3 protein comes from TCRdb applying MiXCR to the RACE reads. The table lists fewer than 500,000 distinct CDR3 sequences, approximately 4.4% of them singletons. This specimen was whole blood, taken in connection with sensitization to the hapten diphenylcyclopropenone (DPC). These receptor sequences come from a woman between 45 and 60 years old with alopecia areata. Some clones in this sample may be carry-over from other donors' samples. Each CDR3 is given with its conserved first and last residue. Each record gives: clone size, V gene, D gene, J gene, CDR3 protein, CDR3 DNA. A D gene is named only where the DNA matches it firmly. Clone size is shown for a subset of rows, as once, few, many or a class of expanded clone.

clone_size: many; v_call: TRBV28; d_call: -; j_call: TRBJ2-5; cdr3_aa: CASSLQGPQYF; cdr3_nt: TGTGCCAGCAGTTTACAGGGTCCCCAGTACTTC
clone_size: -; v_call: TRBV6-5; d_call: -; j_call: TRBJ1-2; cdr3_aa: CASSYSSAGTDNYGYTF; cdr3_nt: TGTGCCAGCAGTTACTCGTCGGCAGGGACCGATAACTATGGCTACACCTTC
clone_size: -; v_call: TRBV12-5; d_call: TRBD2; j_call: TRBJ2-7; cdr3_aa: CASGRSGASSYEQYF; cdr3_nt: TGTGCTAGTGGCCGAAGCGGGGCTAGCTCCTACGAGCAGTACTTC
clone_size: few; v_call: TRBV3-1; d_call: -; j_call: TRBJ1-1; cdr3_aa: CASSLSGERTEAFF; cdr3_nt: TGTGCCAGCAGCCTATCAGGGGAGAGGACTGAAGCTTTCTTT
clone_size: -; v_call: TRBV28; d_call: -; j_call: TRBJ1-5; cdr3_aa: CASSRGDYSNQPQHF; cdr3_nt: TGTGCCAGCAGTAGGGGGGATTATAGCAATCAGCCCCAGCATTTT
clone_size: many; v_call: TRBV6-6; d_call: TRBD1; j_call: TRBJ1-2; cdr3_aa: CASSQPGQGARGYTF; cdr3_nt: TGTGCCAGCAGTCAACCGGGACAGGGGGCACGAGGCTACACCTTC
clone_size: few; v_call: TRBV30; d_call: TRBD1; j_call: TRBJ1-2; cdr3_aa: CAWSARDRPNYGYTF; cdr3_nt: TGTGCCTGGAGTGCCCGGGACAGACCTAACTATGGCTACACCTTC
clone_size: -; v_call: TRBV6-6; d_call: -; j_call: TRBJ2-4; cdr3_aa: CARNSGIAKNIQYF; cdr3_nt: TGTGCCAGAAATTCCGGTATAGCCAAAAACATTCAGTACTTC
clone_size: many; v_call: TRBV20-1; d_call: TRBD2; j_call: TRBJ2-3; cdr3_aa: CSAMGLAGSTDTQYF; cdr3_nt: TGCAGTGCCATGGGACTAGCGGGTAGCACAGATACGCAGTATTTT
clone_size: many; v_call: TRBV6-2/TRBV6-3; d_call: -; j_call: TRBJ1-5; cdr3_aa: CASSYGGGSQPQHF; cdr3_nt: TGTGCCAGCAGTTACGGAGGCGGGAGTCAGCCCCAGCATTTT
clone_size: few; v_call: TRBV29-1; d_call: -; j_call: TRBJ2-1; cdr3_aa: CSVEEKTVNEQFF; cdr3_nt: TGCAGCGTTGAAGAAAAGACGGTGAATGAGCAGTTCTTC
clone_size: many; v_call: TRBV21-1; d_call: -; j_call: TRBJ2-2; cdr3_aa: CASVPGQGAMTGELFF; cdr3_nt: TGTGCCAGCGTCCCGGGACAGGGGGCAATGACCGGGGAGCTGTTTTTT
clone_size: -; v_call: TRBV27; d_call: TRBD2; j_call: TRBJ2-2; cdr3_aa: CASSPSSGEMSGELFF; cdr3_nt: TGTGCCAGCAGTCCCTCTAGCGGGGAAATGTCCGGGGAGCTGTTTTTT
clone_size: few; v_call: TRBV20-1; d_call: -; j_call: TRBJ1-4; cdr3_aa: CSARESRGGEKLFF; cdr3_nt: TGCAGTGCTAGAGAAAGCAGGGGAGGGGAAAAACTGTTTTTT
clone_size: few; v_call: TRBV12-3/TRBV12-4; d_call: -; j_call: TRBJ1-1; cdr3_aa: CASSVIPYPAFF; cdr3_nt: TGTGCCAGCAGTGTTATTCCCTACCCAGCTTTCTTT
clone_size: -; v_call: TRBV5-1; d_call: -; j_call: TRBJ2-5; cdr3_aa: CASSSGGPGSQETQYF; cdr3_nt: TGCGCCAGCAGCTCAGGGGGTCCCGGGAGTCAAGAGACCCAGTACTTC
clone_size: few; v_call: TRBV9; d_call: -; j_call: TRBJ1-6; cdr3_aa: CASSVGNDAGAGGSPLHF; cdr3_nt: TGTGCCAGCAGCGTAGGTAACGACGCCGGGGCCGGCGGGTCACCCCTCCACTTT
clone_size: -; v_call: TRBV10-3; d_call: TRBD2; j_call: TRBJ2-3; cdr3_aa: CAISEGGTSGTTDTQYF; cdr3_nt: TGTGCCATCAGTGAGGGGGGGACTAGCGGGACAACAGATACGCAGTATTTT
clone_size: -; v_call: TRBV21-1; d_call: -; j_call: TRBJ2-6; cdr3_aa: CASSKRGRRGTGANVLTF; cdr3_nt: TGTGCCAGCAGCAAAAGGGGTAGACGGGGAACCGGGGCCAACGTCCTGACTTTC
clone_size: many; v_call: TRBV5-4; d_call: TRBD2; j_call: TRBJ2-3; cdr3_aa: CASSRGLAGQGDTQYF; cdr3_nt: TGTGCCAGCAGCCGTGGACTAGCGGGACAGGGAGATACGCAGTATTTT
clone_size: many; v_call: TRBV29-1; d_call: TRBD1; j_call: TRBJ1-1; cdr3_aa: CSVGTGRAFF; cdr3_nt: TGCAGCGTTGGGACAGGGAGGGCTTTCTTT
clone_size: many; v_call: TRBV27; d_call: TRBD2; j_call: TRBJ2-1; cdr3_aa: CASSLGSGGDNEQFF; cdr3_nt: TGTGCCAGCAGTTTAGGTAGCGGGGGGGACAATGAGCAGTTCTTC
clone_size: few; v_call: TRBV7-9; d_call: -; j_call: TRBJ2-5; cdr3_aa: CASSQQKYQETQYF; cdr3_nt: TGTGCCAGCAGCCAGCAGAAGTACCAAGAGACCCAGTACTTC
clone_size: few; v_call: TRBV6-6; d_call: -; j_call: TRBJ2-5; cdr3_aa: CASSYGAGETQYF; cdr3_nt: TGTGCCAGCAGTTACGGGGCAGGAGAGACCCAGTACTTC
clone_size: few; v_call: TRBV11-2; d_call: TRBD2; j_call: TRBJ2-5; cdr3_aa: CASSLSTGGGETQYF; cdr3_nt: TGTGCCAGCAGCTTATCGACGGGAGGAGGAGAGACCCAGTACTTC
clone_size: -; v_call: TRBV2; d_call: -; j_call: TRBJ2-1; cdr3_aa: CASSEALLDSYNEQFF; cdr3_nt: TGTGCCAGCAGTGAAGCTTTACTGGACTCCTACAATGAGCAGTTCTTC
clone_size: -; v_call: TRBV12-5; d_call: -; j_call: TRBJ2-1; cdr3_aa: CASGPDSHNEQFF; cdr3_nt: TGTGCTAGTGGTCCGGACAGCCACAATGAGCAGTTCTTC
clone_size: few; v_call: TRBV5-1; d_call: -; j_call: TRBJ2-6; cdr3_aa: CASSLGASLSSGANVLTF; cdr3_nt: TGCGCCAGCAGCTTGGGGGCTAGCTTAAGCTCTGGGGCCAACGTCCTGACTTTC
clone_size: many; v_call: TRBV5-1; d_call: -; j_call: TRBJ2-3; cdr3_aa: CASSGRHTDTQYF; cdr3_nt: TGCGCCAGCAGCGGACGGCACACAGATACGCAGTATTTT
clone_size: -; v_call: TRBV7-9; d_call: -; j_call: TRBJ1-6; cdr3_aa: CASSGYGSPLHF; cdr3_nt: TGTGCCAGCAGCGGGTATGGGTCACCCCTCCACTTT
clone_size: -; v_call: TRBV12-3/TRBV12-4; d_call: TRBD1; j_call: TRBJ1-5; cdr3_aa: CASSFQGATAQHF; cdr3_nt: TGTGCCAGCAGTTTTCAGGGGGCAACGGCCCAGCATTTT
clone_size: many; v_call: TRBV19; d_call: -; j_call: TRBJ1-1; cdr3_aa: CASSTTGVNTEAFF; cdr3_nt: TGTGCCAGTAGTACGACGGGGGTGAACACTGAAGCTTTCTTT
clone_size: few; v_call: TRBV6-2/TRBV6-3; d_call: TRBD2; j_call: TRBJ2-7; cdr3_aa: CASSNSGRASNEQYF; cdr3_nt: TGTGCCAGCAGTAATAGCGGGAGGGCCTCCAACGAGCAGTACTTC
clone_size: many; v_call: TRBV5-6; d_call: -; j_call: TRBJ2-3; cdr3_aa: CASSFGADTQYF; cdr3_nt: TGTGCCAGCAGCTTTGGCGCAGATACGCAGTATTTT
clone_size: few; v_call: TRBV11-2; d_call: TRBD2; j_call: TRBJ2-1; cdr3_aa: CASSPLAGIYNEQFF; cdr3_nt: TGTGCCAGCAGCCCTTTAGCGGGCATCTACAATGAGCAGTTCTTC
clone_size: many; v_call: TRBV27; d_call: -; j_call: TRBJ1-5; cdr3_aa: CASSLEGLGNQPQHF; cdr3_nt: TGTGCCAGCAGTTTAGAGGGGCTCGGCAATCAGCCCCAGCATTTT
clone_size: few; v_call: TRBV6-5; d_call: -; j_call: TRBJ1-1; cdr3_aa: CASRPGRGGTEAFF; cdr3_nt: TGTGCCAGCAGACCGGGCCGTGGGGGCACTGAAGCTTTCTTT
clone_size: many; v_call: TRBV10-1; d_call: -; j_call: TRBJ2-5; cdr3_aa: CASNRHEGQETQYF; cdr3_nt: TGCGCCAGCAATCGTCATGAAGGCCAAGAGACCCAGTACTTC
clone_size: -; v_call: TRBV11-2; d_call: TRBD2; j_call: TRBJ2-7; cdr3_aa: CASGRASGGPGEQYF; cdr3_nt: TGTGCCAGCGGCAGGGCGTCGGGAGGGCCGGGGGAGCAGTACTTC
clone_size: few; v_call: TRBV29-1; d_call: -; j_call: TRBJ2-5; cdr3_aa: CSVVVRRETQYF; cdr3_nt: TGCAGCGTTGTGGTCAGGCGGGAGACCCAGTACTTC
clone_size: -; v_call: TRBV5-5; d_call: -; j_call: TRBJ2-7; cdr3_aa: CASSLGTDLYEQYF; cdr3_nt: TGTGCCAGCAGCTTGGGCACAGACCTCTACGAGCAGTACTTC
clone_size: -; v_call: TRBV3-1; d_call: -; j_call: TRBJ2-5; cdr3_aa: CASTQGGKETQYF; cdr3_nt: TGTGCCAGCACCCAGGGAGGAAAAGAGACCCAGTACTTC
clone_size: -; v_call: TRBV10-3; d_call: -; j_call: TRBJ2-3; cdr3_aa: CAISESRQAARLDTQYF; cdr3_nt: TGTGCCATCAGTGAGTCCCGCCAGGCTGCCCGCCTTGATACGCAGTATTTT
clone_size: many; v_call: TRBV6-5; d_call: -; j_call: TRBJ2-7; cdr3_aa: CASSARRLGHYEQYF; cdr3_nt: TGTGCCAGCAGTGCTCGGCGCCTCGGCCACTACGAGCAGTACTTC
clone_size: few; v_call: TRBV30; d_call: -; j_call: TRBJ1-2; cdr3_aa: CAWSLVGERGGYTF; cdr3_nt: TGTGCCTGGAGTCTAGTAGGGGAGCGCGGTGGCTACACCTTC
clone_size: few; v_call: TRBV5-4; d_call: -; j_call: TRBJ1-1; cdr3_aa: CASSSRGSVITEAFF; cdr3_nt: TGTGCCAGCAGCTCGAGGGGATCGGTGATAACTGAAGCTTTCTTT
clone_size: few; v_call: TRBV24-1; d_call: TRBD1; j_call: TRBJ1-5; cdr3_aa: CATSDFPDRVRNQPQHF; cdr3_nt: TGTGCCACCAGTGATTTTCCGGACAGGGTAAGAAATCAGCCCCAGCATTTT
clone_size: -; v_call: TRBV28; d_call: TRBD1; j_call: TRBJ1-4; cdr3_aa: CASSVTFRGNEKLFF; cdr3_nt: TGTGCCAGCAGTGTGACCTTCAGGGGGAATGAAAAACTGTTTTTT
clone_size: few; v_call: TRBV5-6; d_call: TRBD1; j_call: TRBJ1-5; cdr3_aa: CASSVTGKQPQHF; cdr3_nt: TGTGCCAGCAGCGTGACAGGGAAACAGCCCCAGCATTTT
clone_size: many; v_call: TRBV6-5; d_call: TRBD2; j_call: TRBJ2-1; cdr3_aa: CASSLLAGGHNEQFF; cdr3_nt: TGTGCCAGCAGTTTACTAGCGGGAGGCCACAATGAGCAGTTCTTC
clone_size: -; v_call: TRBV28; d_call: -; j_call: TRBJ1-1; cdr3_aa: CASSFQEGRNTEAFF; cdr3_nt: TGTGCCAGCAGTTTTCAAGAGGGCAGGAACACTGAAGCTTTCTTT
clone_size: -; v_call: TRBV7-9; d_call: TRBD1; j_call: TRBJ1-1; cdr3_aa: CASSGGGTAGTEAFF; cdr3_nt: TGTGCCAGCAGCGGGGGTGGGACAGCTGGCACTGAAGCTTTCTTT
clone_size: many; v_call: TRBV6-1; d_call: -; j_call: TRBJ1-6; cdr3_aa: CASSEKDSSYNSPLHF; cdr3_nt: TGTGCCAGCAGTGAAAAGGATAGCTCCTATAATTCACCCCTCCACTTT